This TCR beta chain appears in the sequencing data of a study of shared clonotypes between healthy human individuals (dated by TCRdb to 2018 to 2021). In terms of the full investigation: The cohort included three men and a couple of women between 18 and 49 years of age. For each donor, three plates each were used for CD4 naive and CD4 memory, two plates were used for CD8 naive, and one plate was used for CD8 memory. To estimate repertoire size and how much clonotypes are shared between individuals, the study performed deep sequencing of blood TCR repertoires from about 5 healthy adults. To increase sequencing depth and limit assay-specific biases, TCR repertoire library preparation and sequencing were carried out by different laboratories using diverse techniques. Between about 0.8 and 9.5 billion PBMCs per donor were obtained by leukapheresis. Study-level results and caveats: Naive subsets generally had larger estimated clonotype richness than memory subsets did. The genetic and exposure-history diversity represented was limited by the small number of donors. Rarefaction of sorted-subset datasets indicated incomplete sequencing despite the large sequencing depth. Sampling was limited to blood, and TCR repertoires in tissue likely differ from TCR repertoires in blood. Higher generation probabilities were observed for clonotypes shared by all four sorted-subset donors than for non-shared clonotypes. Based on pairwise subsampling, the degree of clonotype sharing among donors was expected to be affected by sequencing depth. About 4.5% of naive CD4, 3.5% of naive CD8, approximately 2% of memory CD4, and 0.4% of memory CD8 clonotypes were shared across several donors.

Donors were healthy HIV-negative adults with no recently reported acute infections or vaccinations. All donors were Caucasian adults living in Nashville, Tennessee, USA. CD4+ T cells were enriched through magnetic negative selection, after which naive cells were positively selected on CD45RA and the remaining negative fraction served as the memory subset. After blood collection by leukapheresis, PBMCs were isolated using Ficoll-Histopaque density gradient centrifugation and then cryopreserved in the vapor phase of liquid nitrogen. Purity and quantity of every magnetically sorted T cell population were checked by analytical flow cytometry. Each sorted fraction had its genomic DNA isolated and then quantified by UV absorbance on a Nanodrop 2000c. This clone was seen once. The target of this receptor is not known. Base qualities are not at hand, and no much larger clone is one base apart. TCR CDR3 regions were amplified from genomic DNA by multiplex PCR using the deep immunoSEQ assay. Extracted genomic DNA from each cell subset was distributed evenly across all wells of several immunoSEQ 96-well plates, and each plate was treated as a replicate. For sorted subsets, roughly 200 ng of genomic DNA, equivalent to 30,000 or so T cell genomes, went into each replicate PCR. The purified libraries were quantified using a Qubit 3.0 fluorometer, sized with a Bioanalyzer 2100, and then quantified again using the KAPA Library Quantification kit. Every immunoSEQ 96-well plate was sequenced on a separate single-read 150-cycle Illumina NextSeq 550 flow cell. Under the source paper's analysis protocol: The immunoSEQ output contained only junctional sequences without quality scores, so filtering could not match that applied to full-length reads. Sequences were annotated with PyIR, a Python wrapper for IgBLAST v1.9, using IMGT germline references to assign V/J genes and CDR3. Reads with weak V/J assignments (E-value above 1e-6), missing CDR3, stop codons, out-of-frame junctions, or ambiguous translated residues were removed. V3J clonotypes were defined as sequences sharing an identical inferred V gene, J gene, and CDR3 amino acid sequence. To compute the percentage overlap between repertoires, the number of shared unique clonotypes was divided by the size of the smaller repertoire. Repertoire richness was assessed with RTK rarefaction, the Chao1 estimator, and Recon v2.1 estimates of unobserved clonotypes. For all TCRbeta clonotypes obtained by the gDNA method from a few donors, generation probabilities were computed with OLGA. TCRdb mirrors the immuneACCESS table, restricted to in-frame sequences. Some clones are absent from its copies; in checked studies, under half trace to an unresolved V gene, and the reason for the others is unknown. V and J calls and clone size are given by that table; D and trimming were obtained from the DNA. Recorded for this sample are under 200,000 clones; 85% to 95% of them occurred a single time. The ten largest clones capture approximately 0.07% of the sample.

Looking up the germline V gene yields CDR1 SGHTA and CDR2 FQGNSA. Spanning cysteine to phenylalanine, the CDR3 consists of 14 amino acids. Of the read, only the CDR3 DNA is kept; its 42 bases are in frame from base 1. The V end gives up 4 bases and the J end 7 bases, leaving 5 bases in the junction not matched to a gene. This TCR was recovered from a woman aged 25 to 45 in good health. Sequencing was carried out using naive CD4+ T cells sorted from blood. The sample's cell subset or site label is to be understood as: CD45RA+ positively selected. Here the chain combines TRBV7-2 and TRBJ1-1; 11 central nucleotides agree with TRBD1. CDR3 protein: CASSWGQGDNEAFF. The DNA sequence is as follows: TGTGCCAGCAGCTGGGGACAGGGGGATAATGAAGCTTTCTTT.